This TCR beta chain was retrieved from a study of shared clonotypes between healthy human individuals. Notes on the study in general: Only blood was sampled; tissue repertoires likely differ.

Samples left unsorted employed about 100 million PBMCs for genomic DNA. With regard to this clone: Its antigen remains unidentified.

The replicate PCRs on unsorted PBMC were given approximately 300 ng DNA, which is 27,000 or so T cell genomes. This table comes from immunoSEQ multiplex PCR, and its TCRdb copy is limited to in-frame clones, with some not included. The table lists 450,000 to 500,000 clones, 70% to 85% of them singletons. Trimming at V came to 8 bases and at J to 14 bases, leaving 18 bases not matched to a gene. CDR3 length: 15 amino acids. The TCR sequence derives from a woman aged 40 to 50 in good health. Some clones in this sample may be carry-over from other donors' samples. The chain has TRBV23-1 and TRBJ2-4, with 10 bases that match TRBD1. TRBV23-1 is an ORF, with its function uncertain. The sample was PBMCs. CDR3 in DNA: TGCGCCAGCGTATCCCGGGGACAGGGGCCGAGGGGGGAGTACTTC. Its translation is CASVSRGQGPRGEYF.